The source of this TCR beta chain is a study of blood T cell repertoires in COVID-19. Study information: The United States, Italy and Spain supplied acute and convalescent COVID-19 samples. Nucleic acid was either cDNA or gDNA, and it came from T cells, B-cell-depleted T cells, or PBMCs.

This CDR3 comprises 16 residues. Trimming took 3 bases from V and 5 from J; bases not matched to a gene: 7. In germline, CDR1 is MGHRA, CDR2 YSYEKL. Original methodology: Using reference gene primer amplification, nucleated cell counts were estimated. Repertoires were generated with immunoSEQ multiplex PCR, while TCRdb's copy carries only in-frame clones and drops some. V, J and clone size are those of that table, while D and trimming were read from the DNA. The sample includes 160,000 or so clones, approximately 91% of them seen just once. The TCR comes from a man younger than 35 with acute or convalescent COVID-19. This rearrangement joins TRBV4-1 to TRBJ1-5, with 10 bases lining up with TRBD1. Sequenced material: peripheral blood. The CDR3, as DNA: TGCGCCAGCAGCCAGACTACCGGGACAGGGGATCAGCCCCAGCATTTT. Protein: CASSQTTGTGDQPQHF.